This T cell receptor (beta chain) was profiled in a study of shared clonotypes between healthy human individuals. Only CD45RO-negative cells positively selected for CCR7 counted as naive CD8 cells, so terminally differentiated effector memory CD45RA+ cells were excluded. Healthy HIV-negative adults with no recent acute infections or vaccinations were recruited as donors. This CDR3 has 15 amino acids. The V end lost 1 base, the J end lost 6 bases, and 15 bases lay between the germline ends. From germline, CDR1 is MNHNS and CDR2 SASEGT. Sequenced by immunoSEQ multiplex PCR; TCRdb stores in-frame clones only, minus some. The repertoire holds some 2 million clones, with roughly 94% as singletons.

The material sequenced was naive CD8+ T cells sorted from blood. The clonotype originates from a man younger than 35 in good health. This sequence joins TRBV6-1 and TRBJ1-1, with D hard to call. CDR3 protein: CASSEGTPREAEAFF. CDR3 in DNA: TGTGCCAGCAGTGAAGGAACCCCCCGGGAAGCTGAAGCTTTCTTT.